This record looks at one T cell receptor (beta chain) sequence and its context. In germline, CDR1 is SEHNR, CDR2 FQNEAQ (reference sequence). Deletions cut 4 bases from V and 2 bases from J, with 6 bases between. The CDR3 totals 12 residues. These data originate in a study of T cell changes during pregnancy in multiple sclerosis. Assay used: immunoSEQ multiplex PCR; TCRdb lists only in-frame clones, some missing. The data hold 35,000 to 40,000 clones, with 91% observed a single time. V usage is TRBV7-9 and J usage is TRBJ2-7, with a possible D match to TRBD1 (6 bases). This clonotype originated in a female donor with multiple sclerosis, enrolled in a pregnancy study. Here the sequenced sample was CD8+ T cells from peripheral blood mononuclear cells, taken in the second trimester of pregnancy. The CDR3 region is CASSWDTYEQYF. CDR3 sequence (DNA): TGTGCCAGCAGCTGGGACACCTACGAGCAGTACTTC.